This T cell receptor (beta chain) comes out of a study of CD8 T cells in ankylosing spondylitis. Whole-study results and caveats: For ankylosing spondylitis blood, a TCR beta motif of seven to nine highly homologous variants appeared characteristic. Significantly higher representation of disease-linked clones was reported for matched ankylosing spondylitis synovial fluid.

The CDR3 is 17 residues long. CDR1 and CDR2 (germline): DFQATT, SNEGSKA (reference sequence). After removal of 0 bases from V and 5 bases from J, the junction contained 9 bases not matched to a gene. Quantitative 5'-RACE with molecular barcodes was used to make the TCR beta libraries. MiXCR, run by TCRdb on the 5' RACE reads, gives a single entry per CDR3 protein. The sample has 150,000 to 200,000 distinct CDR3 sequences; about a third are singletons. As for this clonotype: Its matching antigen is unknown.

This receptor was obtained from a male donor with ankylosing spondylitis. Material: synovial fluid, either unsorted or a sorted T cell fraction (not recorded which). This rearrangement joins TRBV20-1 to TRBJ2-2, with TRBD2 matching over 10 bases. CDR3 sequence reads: CSARDSLAGESTGELFF. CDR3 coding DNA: TGCAGTGCTAGAGATTCCCTAGCGGGAGAGAGTACCGGGGAGCTGTTTTTT.